This TCR beta chain is from a study of cytomegalovirus exposure and HLA in healthy donors. 13 Jbeta primers and 60 Vbeta primers were used for the PCR. Sequencing used immunoSEQ multiplex PCR; TCRdb keeps in-frame clones, though not all of them. The sample lists 150,000 to 200,000 clones, about four fifths occurring once. CDR1 and CDR2 (germline): KGHSH, LQKENI. V was cut by 0 bases and J by 7 bases, with 9 bases left in between. The CDR3 sequence is 13 residues long. Sequenced input: PBMCs. This clonotype originated in a boy younger than 10 in good health and CMV-seronegative. The rearrangement links TRBV18 to TRBJ1-2; D gene unclear. CDR3 sequence: CASSPPGRGGYTF. The CDR3 nucleotides read TGTGCCAGCTCACCACCGGGTCGGGGTGGCTACACCTTC.